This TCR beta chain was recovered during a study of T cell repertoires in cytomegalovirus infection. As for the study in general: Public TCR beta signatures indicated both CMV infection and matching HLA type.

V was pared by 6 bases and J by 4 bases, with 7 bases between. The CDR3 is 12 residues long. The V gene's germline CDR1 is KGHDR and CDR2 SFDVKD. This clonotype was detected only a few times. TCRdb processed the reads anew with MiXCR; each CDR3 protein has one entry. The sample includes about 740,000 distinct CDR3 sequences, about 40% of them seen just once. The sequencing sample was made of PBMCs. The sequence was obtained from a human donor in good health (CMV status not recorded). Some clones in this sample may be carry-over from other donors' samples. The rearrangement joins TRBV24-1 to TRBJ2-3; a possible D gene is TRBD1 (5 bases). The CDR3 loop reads CATSRTPDTQYF. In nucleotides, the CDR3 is TGTGCCACCAGTCGGACACCAGATACGCAGTATTTT.